This paragraph reports one T cell receptor (beta chain). The sample belongs to a study of blood T cell repertoires in COVID-19. Study-wide context: Sources were T cells, B-cell-depleted T cells, or PBMCs; the material itself was cDNA or gDNA.

Within 2 weeks before study entry, exposed participants met a COVID-19 case. The CDR3 spans 15 residues. V lost 3 bases and J lost 4; bases outside the gene matches: 7. Per the germline V gene, CDR1 is SGHTA and CDR2 is FQGNSA. TCRdb's copy holds only in-frame clones and misses some; the assay was immunoSEQ multiplex PCR. The sample yields around 330,000 clones, around 84% seen once. This sequence joins TRBV7-2 and TRBJ2-7, with 9 bases aligning to TRBD2. The sequenced sample consisted of PBMCs or T cells enriched from blood (not recorded which). This receptor was taken from a woman aged 30 to 39 who had been exposed to COVID-19. This CDR3 is CASSFSAGGLYEQYF. Here the CDR3 DNA reads TGTGCCAGCAGCTTCTCAGCGGGGGGCCTGTACGAGCAGTACTTC.